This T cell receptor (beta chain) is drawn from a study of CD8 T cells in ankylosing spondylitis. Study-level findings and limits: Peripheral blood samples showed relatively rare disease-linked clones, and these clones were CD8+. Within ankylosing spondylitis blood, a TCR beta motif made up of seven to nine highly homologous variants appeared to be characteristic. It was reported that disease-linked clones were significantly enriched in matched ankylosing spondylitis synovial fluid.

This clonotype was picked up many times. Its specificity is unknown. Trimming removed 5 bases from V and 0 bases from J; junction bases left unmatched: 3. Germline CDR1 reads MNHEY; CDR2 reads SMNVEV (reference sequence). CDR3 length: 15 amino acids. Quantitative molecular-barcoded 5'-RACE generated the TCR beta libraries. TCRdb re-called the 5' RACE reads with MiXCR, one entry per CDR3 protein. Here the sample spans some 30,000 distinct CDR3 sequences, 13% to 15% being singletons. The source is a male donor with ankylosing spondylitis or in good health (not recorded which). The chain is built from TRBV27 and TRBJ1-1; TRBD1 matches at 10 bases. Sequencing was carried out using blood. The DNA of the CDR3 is TGTGCCAGCAGTCCGACAGGGGGCCTGAACACTGAAGCTTTCTTT. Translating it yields CASSPTGGLNTEAFF.